The clone carrying this TCR beta chain appeared a few times. Deletions cut 4 bases from V and 7 bases from J, with 16 bases between. CDR1 and CDR2 from the germline V gene are SGHVS and FQNEAQ. This CDR3 contains 15 residues. The sample belongs to a study of blood T cells in healthy people across ages. A J-beta primer mix and a sample-barcoded 5' primer were used in a second PCR of roughly 6 to 12 cycles. TCRdb reprocessed the 5' RACE reads with MiXCR, giving one entry per CDR3 protein. The sample has around 1,000,000 distinct CDR3 sequences; 35% to 40% are singletons. The chain employs TRBV7-8 and TRBJ1-4, with D maybe TRBD1 (5 bases). The sequenced material came from blood. The source is a young man in good health. The CDR3 spells CASSSLLRGPEKLFF. The CDR3 nucleotides read TGTGCCAGCAGCTCCCTCTTGAGGGGCCCTGAAAAACTGTTTTTT.